These T cell receptor beta chains were read from a single sample in a study of OX40 agonist ivuxolimab in advanced cancers. Profiled with immunoSEQ multiplex PCR; TCRdb holds only in-frame clones, not every one. The sample lists approximately 40,000 clones, about 80% seen once, with under 11% in the top ten. The sequencing here drew on CD4+ or CD8+ T cells sorted from blood, taken in a trial of the OX40 agonist ivuxolimab. The source is an adult with an advanced solid tumor such as melanoma, head and neck, liver or kidney cancer. The CDR3 runs from the conserved cysteine through the conserved F or W. The D gene is left open where the match is weak.

j_gene: TRBJ2-3
d_gene: -
v_gene: TRBV5-1
CDR3nt: TGCGCCAGCAGCTACACAGGGGGGGGCACAGATACGCAGTATTTT
CDR3aa: CASSYTGGGTDTQYF

j_gene: TRBJ2-3
d_gene: -
v_gene: TRBV6-1
CDR3nt: TGTGCCAGCAGTGAACGGCACCCCACAGATACGCAGTATTTT
CDR3aa: CASSERHPTDTQYF

j_gene: TRBJ2-1
d_gene: TRBD2
v_gene: TRBV5-1
CDR3nt: TGCGCCAGCAGCTTGCAGGCTAGCGGGGTGAATGAGCAGTTCTTC
CDR3aa: CASSLQASGVNEQFF

j_gene: TRBJ1-2
d_gene: -
v_gene: TRBV28
CDR3nt: TGTGCCAGCAGCTCTACCGGGCCCGAAAGGCGTGGCTACACCTTC
CDR3aa: CASSSTGPERRGYTF

j_gene: TRBJ2-5
d_gene: TRBD2
v_gene: TRBV7-2
CDR3nt: TGTGCCAGCAGCCCTAGCGGGGAAGAGACCCAGTACTTC
CDR3aa: CASSPSGEETQYF

j_gene: TRBJ2-2
d_gene: -
v_gene: TRBV9
CDR3nt: TGTGCCAGCAGCCCGGGGACTGGGACGACCGGGGAGCTGTTTTTT
CDR3aa: CASSPGTGTTGELFF

j_gene: TRBJ1-3
d_gene: TRBD1
v_gene: TRBV5-1
CDR3nt: TGCGCCAGCAGCCCGGGACAGGCAAAAGGAAACACCATATATTTT
CDR3aa: CASSPGQAKGNTIYF

j_gene: TRBJ2-7
d_gene: TRBD1
v_gene: TRBV6-1
CDR3nt: TGTGCCAGCAGCTCCGGGACAGGACGTCGAGAGCAGTACTTC
CDR3aa: CASSSGTGRREQYF

j_gene: TRBJ2-2
d_gene: -
v_gene: TRBV28
CDR3nt: TGTGCCACCTGGGATCTACGGGACACCGGGGAGCTGTTTTTT
CDR3aa: CATWDLRDTGELFF

j_gene: TRBJ1-1
d_gene: -
v_gene: TRBV6-1
CDR3nt: TGTGCCAGCAGAGGGCTTCGGGAAGCTTTCTTT
CDR3aa: CASRGLREAFF

j_gene: TRBJ2-7
d_gene: -
v_gene: TRBV18
CDR3nt: TGTGCCAGCTCACCTTTCCCCTCGTCCTACGAGCAGTACTTC
CDR3aa: CASSPFPSSYEQYF

j_gene: TRBJ1-5
d_gene: -
v_gene: TRBV30
CDR3nt: TGTGCCTGGAGTGTAGGCCGGGCGCGCAATCAGCCCCAGCATTTT
CDR3aa: CAWSVGRARNQPQHF

j_gene: TRBJ1-1
d_gene: -
v_gene: TRBV4-1
CDR3nt: TGCGCCAGCAGCCATCGAGGCGGGGACACTGAAGCTTTCTTT
CDR3aa: CASSHRGGDTEAFF